The clone carrying this T cell receptor (beta chain) was seen a few times. V was pared by 5 bases and J by 1 base, with 14 bases of the junction left unmatched. Germline lookup yields CDR1 SNHLY and CDR2 FYNNEI. The CDR3 contains 18 residues. This entry comes from a study of cytomegalovirus exposure and HLA in healthy donors. The PCR made use of 60 Vbeta and 13 Jbeta primers. Sequenced by immunoSEQ multiplex PCR; TCRdb stores in-frame clones only, minus some. The table has approximately 110,000 clones, over 60% seen once; the top ten hold roughly 13%. The sequencing input was PBMCs. The clonotype comes from a woman aged 35 to 49 in good health and CMV-seropositive. The chain combines TRBV2 with TRBJ2-5, with 9 bases fitting TRBD1. Here the CDR3 reads CASSTPLTGGGIQETQYF. DNA for the CDR3: TGTGCCAGCAGTACCCCTCTTACAGGGGGCGGAATCCAAGAGACCCAGTACTTC. Variable domain in full (rest from reference TRBV2 and TRBJ2-5): EPEVTQTPSHQVTQMGQEVILRCVPISNHLYFYWYRQILGQKVEFLVSFYNNEISEKSEIFDDQFSVERPDGSNFTLKIRSTKLEDSAMYFCASSTPLTGGGIQETQYFGPGTRLLVL.